A selection of T cell receptor beta chains follows, all from one sample in a study of CD8 T cells in ankylosing spondylitis. TCRdb ran MiXCR on the 5' RACE reads and lists one entry per CDR3 protein. The sample yields about 110,000 distinct CDR3 sequences, around 24% seen once. Sequencing was done on a sample of synovial fluid, either unsorted or a sorted T cell fraction (not recorded which). These receptor sequences come from a male donor with ankylosing spondylitis. Both conserved end residues are part of each CDR3. The order of the fields is J gene, V gene, D gene, clone size, CDR3 DNA, CDR3 protein. The D gene is left open where the match is weak. Clone sizes are given selectively: once, few, many, or a class where the clone is expanded.

j_gene: TRBJ2-1
v_gene: TRBV6-1
d_gene: TRBD1
abundance: few
CDR3nt: TGTGCCAGCAGCCCCCGGGACAGGGTCTACAATGAGCAGTTCTTC
CDR3aa: CASSPRDRVYNEQFF

j_gene: TRBJ2-7
v_gene: TRBV5-1
d_gene: TRBD1
abundance: few
CDR3nt: TGCGCCAGCAGCTTTCACCCTCTTGACAGGGTCAGGTACGAGCAGTACTTC
CDR3aa: CASSFHPLDRVRYEQYF

j_gene: TRBJ1-1
v_gene: TRBV20-1
d_gene: TRBD1
abundance: many
CDR3nt: TGCAGTGCTGGAACCGACAGGGCTTACACTGAAGCTTTCTTT
CDR3aa: CSAGTDRAYTEAFF

j_gene: TRBJ2-1
v_gene: TRBV6-1
d_gene: NA
abundance: few
CDR3nt: TGTGCCAGCAGGCGCTACCCCTCGGGGGATGAGCAGTTCTTC
CDR3aa: CASRRYPSGDEQFF

j_gene: TRBJ1-2
v_gene: TRBV5-1
d_gene: NA
abundance: few
CDR3nt: TGCGCCAGCGCCCACGGGGAGGGATACTATGGCTACACCTTC
CDR3aa: CASAHGEGYYGYTF

j_gene: TRBJ2-4
v_gene: TRBV5-4
d_gene: NA
abundance: many
CDR3nt: TGTGCCAGCAGCCGTGACAGGTTCAAATACATTCAGTACTTC
CDR3aa: CASSRDRFKYIQYF

j_gene: TRBJ2-5
v_gene: TRBV6-5
d_gene: TRBD1
abundance: many
CDR3nt: TGTGCCAGCAGTTACTCGGACAGGGCGGGGGAGACCCAGTACTTC
CDR3aa: CASSYSDRAGETQYF

j_gene: TRBJ2-2
v_gene: TRBV18
d_gene: NA
abundance: few
CDR3nt: TGTGCCAGCTCCCCCGGACAGATTTTGAACACCGGGGAGCTGTTTTTT
CDR3aa: CASSPGQILNTGELFF

j_gene: TRBJ2-4
v_gene: TRBV5-1
d_gene: NA
abundance: many
CDR3nt: TGCGCCAGCAGCTTCCAGGGGATTGGAGCCAAAAACATTCAGTACTTC
CDR3aa: CASSFQGIGAKNIQYF

j_gene: TRBJ2-2
v_gene: TRBV11-2
d_gene: NA
abundance: many
CDR3nt: TGTGCCAGCAGCTTAAGTGGTGCCGGGGAGCTGTTTTTT
CDR3aa: CASSLSGAGELFF

j_gene: TRBJ1-2
v_gene: TRBV3-1
d_gene: TRBD1
abundance: few
CDR3nt: TGTGCCAGCAGCCATTACAGGGGTGGCTACACCTTC
CDR3aa: CASSHYRGGYTF

j_gene: TRBJ2-2
v_gene: TRBV19
d_gene: NA
abundance: few
CDR3nt: TGTGCCAGTAGGGGCGCGGGCCGGAACACCGGGGAGCTGTTTTTT
CDR3aa: CASRGAGRNTGELFF

j_gene: TRBJ1-5
v_gene: TRBV6-2/TRBV6-3
d_gene: NA
abundance: NA
CDR3nt: TGTGCCAGCAGCTTCCGGAGGGCCGGCAATCAGCCCCAGCATTTT
CDR3aa: CASSFRRAGNQPQHF

j_gene: TRBJ1-6
v_gene: TRBV6-1
d_gene: NA
abundance: NA
CDR3nt: TGTGCCAGCAGTGACAGGGATAGTTCACCCCTCCACTTT
CDR3aa: CASSDRDSSPLHF

j_gene: TRBJ2-6
v_gene: TRBV5-1
d_gene: NA
abundance: few
CDR3nt: TGCGCCAGCAGCTTGATCCCATCTGGGGCCAACGTCCTGACTTTC
CDR3aa: CASSLIPSGANVLTF

j_gene: TRBJ1-1
v_gene: TRBV5-1
d_gene: TRBD1
abundance: NA
CDR3nt: TGCGCCAGCAGCATCACAGGGGGCCTTGAAGCTTTCTTT
CDR3aa: CASSITGGLEAFF

j_gene: TRBJ2-2
v_gene: TRBV5-3
d_gene: NA
abundance: NA
CDR3nt: TGTGCCATCGGCCCCGCGCGCCTCAACACCGGGGAGCTGTTTTTT
CDR3aa: CAIGPARLNTGELFF

j_gene: TRBJ2-7
v_gene: TRBV6-2/TRBV6-3
d_gene: NA
abundance: NA
CDR3nt: TGTGCCAGCAGTTACTCGAAAAAGAGCTCCTACGAGCAGTACTTC
CDR3aa: CASSYSKKSSYEQYF

j_gene: TRBJ2-1
v_gene: TRBV30
d_gene: NA
abundance: NA
CDR3nt: TGTGCCTGGAGTGAGGGGTCCGACAATGAGCAGTTCTTC
CDR3aa: CAWSEGSDNEQFF

j_gene: TRBJ2-1
v_gene: TRBV7-8
d_gene: NA
abundance: many
CDR3nt: TGTGCCAGCAGCTTAGTTCGGAGCTCCTACAATGAGCAGTTCTTC
CDR3aa: CASSLVRSSYNEQFF

j_gene: TRBJ2-5
v_gene: TRBV18
d_gene: NA
abundance: few
CDR3nt: TGTGCCAGCTCACCAAACAGGGACCCCCAGTGGGAGACCCAGTACTTC
CDR3aa: CASSPNRDPQWETQYF

j_gene: TRBJ2-1
v_gene: TRBV2
d_gene: TRBD2
abundance: once
CDR3nt: TGTGCCAGCGGTAGGAGGGAGGGCCGTTCCTACAATGAGCAGTTCTTC
CDR3aa: CASGRREGRSYNEQFF

j_gene: TRBJ1-5
v_gene: TRBV7-2
d_gene: NA
abundance: many
CDR3nt: TGTGCCAGCAGCTTAGACGGGAATCAGCCCCAGCATTTT
CDR3aa: CASSLDGNQPQHF

j_gene: TRBJ2-1
v_gene: TRBV5-1
d_gene: NA
abundance: many
CDR3nt: TGCGCCAGCAGCTATGACCGGACTACTTCCTACAATGAGCAGTTCTTC
CDR3aa: CASSYDRTTSYNEQFF

j_gene: TRBJ1-3
v_gene: TRBV7-2
d_gene: NA
abundance: many
CDR3nt: TGTGCCAGCAGCTTAGTTGGGGATGGGGGCTCTGGAAACACCATATATTTT
CDR3aa: CASSLVGDGGSGNTIYF

j_gene: TRBJ1-1
v_gene: TRBV18
d_gene: NA
abundance: NA
CDR3nt: TGTGCCAGCTCACCACCGGTGGGGCGCGGGGTCACTGAAGCTTTCTTT
CDR3aa: CASSPPVGRGVTEAFF

j_gene: TRBJ2-7
v_gene: TRBV3-1
d_gene: NA
abundance: many
CDR3nt: TGTGCCAGCAGCCGGGCGGGAATCTCCTACGAGCAGTACTTC
CDR3aa: CASSRAGISYEQYF

j_gene: TRBJ2-3
v_gene: TRBV29-1
d_gene: TRBD1
abundance: NA
CDR3nt: TGCAGCGTCGAACCGGGACAGAGCACAGATACGCAGTATTTT
CDR3aa: CSVEPGQSTDTQYF

j_gene: TRBJ1-6
v_gene: TRBV6-1
d_gene: NA
abundance: few
CDR3nt: TGTGCCAGCAGGATTAGAGGAGATAATTCACCCCTCCACTTT
CDR3aa: CASRIRGDNSPLHF

j_gene: TRBJ2-6
v_gene: TRBV10-3
d_gene: NA
abundance: many
CDR3nt: TGTGCCATCAGTAAAGAGGTATCTGGGGCCAACGTCCTGACTTTC
CDR3aa: CAISKEVSGANVLTF

j_gene: TRBJ2-1
v_gene: TRBV7-8
d_gene: NA
abundance: NA
CDR3nt: TGTGCCGGCGGGCTTGGGGGGCTAGACAATGAGCAGTTCTTC
CDR3aa: CAGGLGGLDNEQFF

j_gene: TRBJ2-7
v_gene: TRBV7-6
d_gene: TRBD2
abundance: once
CDR3nt: TGTGCCAGCAGCTTAGCAGGTGGGGGACTAGCGAATTACGAGCAGTACTTC
CDR3aa: CASSLAGGGLANYEQYF

j_gene: TRBJ1-5
v_gene: TRBV12-3/TRBV12-4
d_gene: NA
abundance: NA
CDR3nt: TGTGCCAGCAGTTCCCAAGGGCAGCCCCAGCATTTT
CDR3aa: CASSSQGQPQHF

j_gene: TRBJ2-1
v_gene: TRBV18
d_gene: TRBD2
abundance: NA
CDR3nt: TGTGCCAGCTCACCAATAGCGGGACCTTACAATGAGCAGTTCTTC
CDR3aa: CASSPIAGPYNEQFF

j_gene: TRBJ2-1
v_gene: TRBV6-2/TRBV6-3
d_gene: NA
abundance: few
CDR3nt: TGTGCCAGCAGTTCGGCGCCTCACTACAATGAGCAGTTCTTC
CDR3aa: CASSSAPHYNEQFF

j_gene: TRBJ2-3
v_gene: TRBV5-1
d_gene: NA
abundance: few
CDR3nt: TGCGCCAGTTGGCGACTAGGGGAAGATACGCAGTATTTT
CDR3aa: CASWRLGEDTQYF

j_gene: TRBJ1-3
v_gene: TRBV10-3
d_gene: NA
abundance: NA
CDR3nt: TGTGCCATCAGTGCGCACAGGACTTACTCTGGAAACACCACATATTTT
CDR3aa: CAISAHRTYSGNTTYF